The 30 T cell receptor beta chains below were found in one sample sequenced in a study of vaccination and CD4 T cells after COVID-19. Sequenced with the Oncomine TCR Beta short-read assay was DNA taken from cultured CD4+ T cells. Using its own MiXCR run on the PCR reads, TCRdb lists one record per CDR3 protein. The sample consists of roughly 20,000 distinct CDR3 sequences, around two thirds of them appearing once. Treatment reported: approximately nine-day PBMC culture with coronavirus spike peptide pools or control peptides (ViraFEST assay). No cognate antigen is known for these TCRs. The source material was CD4+ T cells from blood, cultured in vitro. The source is a human donor who had recovered from COVID-19.

This clonotype was seen a handful of times. The rearrangement links TRBV7-2 to TRBJ1-5, with no clear D. This CDR3 comprises 13 residues. CDR1 SGHTA and CDR2 FQGNSA come from the germline V gene. V lost 2 bases to trimming and J lost 8 bases, with 10 bases between them. Written as DNA, the CDR3 is TGTGCCAGCAGCTTATACTTCGAAGAGCCCCAGCATTTT. Translating gives CASSLYFEEPQHF.

This chain joins TRBV15 and TRBJ2-7; no clear D. Germline lookup yields CDR1 LNHNV and CDR2 YYDKDF (reference sequence). V lost 0 bases, J lost 5 bases, and 14 bases lay in between. This CDR3 is 15 amino acids long. The CDR3 bases are TGTGCCACCAGCAGAGATGTGGACGGAGTCGACGAGCAGTACTTC. This encodes CATSRDVDGVDEQYF.

This clonotype was recorded only once. The CDR3 end shows no conserved phenylalanine or tryptophan, and so a read error is likely. The chain recombines TRBV20-1 with TRBJ1-2; D not resolved. Germline values: CDR1 DFQATT, CDR2 SNEGSKA (reference sequence). The CDR3 runs to 11 residues. V was shortened by 8 bases and J by 8 bases, with 15 bases between the two germline ends. DNA of the CDR3: TGCAGTAGACTGAAACCTCAGGGCTACACCCTC. The encoded protein is CSRLKPQGYTL.

The chain carries TRBV4-3 and TRBJ2-2; D tentatively fits TRBD1 or TRBD2 (6 bases each). V lost 1 base and J lost 5, with 11 bases in between. CDR3 length: 15 amino acids. Germline V gene data show CDR1 as LGHNA and CDR2 as YSLEER. The CDR3 sequence: CASSQVGAGTGELFF. For the CDR3, the DNA is TGCGCCAGCAGCCAAGTGGGGGCGGGGACCGGGGAGCTGTTTTTT.

The chain recombines TRBV7-2 with TRBJ2-2; D is undetermined. This CDR3 spans 15 amino acids. CDR1 and CDR2 (germline): SGHTA, FQGNSA. The ends were cut back, 5 bases at V and 2 bases at J, with 12 bases in the middle. CDR3 loop: CASSNILRNTGELFF. CDR3 nucleotide sequence: TGTGCCAGCAGCAACATCCTGCGTAACACCGGGGAGCTGTTTTTT.

The chain combines TRBV29-1 with TRBJ1-5; maybe TRBD1 (6 bases). The CDR3 spans 14 residues. In germline, CDR1 is SQVTM, CDR2 ANQGSEA. Trimming stripped 4 bases from V and 0 bases from J, with 10 bases between. The chain's CDR3 is CSVGAGDSNQPQHF. The DNA for the CDR3 is TGCAGCGTTGGGGCAGGGGATAGCAATCAGCCCCAGCATTTT.

In nucleotides, the CDR3 is TGTGCCACCAGTCGCAGCCAAGAGACCCAGTACTTC. Its translation is CATSRSQETQYF. The rearrangement joins TRBV24-1 to TRBJ2-5, with no clear D. Per the germline V gene, CDR1 is KGHDR and CDR2 is SFDVKD. This CDR3 comprises 12 residues. V was pared by 6 bases and J by 1 base, with 5 bases between.

This clonotype showed up just a few times. V usage is TRBV19 and J usage is TRBJ1-1; D is perhaps TRBD1 (6 bases). Germline V gene data show CDR1 as LNHDA and CDR2 as SQIVND (reference sequence). V was cut by 2 bases and J by 4 bases, with 17 bases left in between. The CDR3 length is 16 residues. The chain's CDR3 is CASSISVGGAGTEAFF. CDR3 in DNA: TGTGCCAGTAGTATATCGGTTGGGGGCGCGGGCACTGAAGCTTTCTTT.

CDR3 region: CASSLGTSGFNEQFF. CDR3 DNA sequence: TGTGCCAGCAGCTTAGGGACTAGCGGGTTTAATGAGCAGTTCTTC. The chain employs TRBV7-3 and TRBJ2-1; 12 bases are shared with TRBD2. Germline V lookup: CDR1 SGHTA, CDR2 FQGTGA. The CDR3 totals 15 residues. V lost 2 bases, J lost 7 bases, and 3 bases stayed unmatched.

This chain connects TRBV29-1 to TRBJ1-5; D is unresolved. Trimming shortened V by 6 bases and J by 2 bases, and 17 bases separated the two germline ends. The CDR3 has 15 amino acids. Germline values: CDR1 SQVTM, CDR2 ANQGSEA. The CDR3 nucleotides read TGCAGCGTGGCTGATGGGGTCCTAGGCAATCAGCCCCAGCATTTT. Protein sequence: CSVADGVLGNQPQHF.

The chain recombines TRBV20-1 with TRBJ1-5; no reliable D call. V lost 5 bases and J 2 bases, leaving 10 bases between the germline ends. This CDR3 is 13 amino acids long. Germline V gene lookup returns CDR1 DFQATT and CDR2 SNEGSKA (reference sequence). The CDR3, as DNA: TGCAGTGCTTTTCGACATGGCAATCAGCCCCAGCATTTT. Protein product: CSAFRHGNQPQHF.

The chain couples TRBV6-1 to TRBJ2-2; no clear D gene. V was pared by 8 bases and J by 6 bases, with 19 bases between. The CDR3 length is 15 residues. Germline-derived CDR1 and CDR2 are MNHNS and SASEGT. The CDR3 is CASWLKSLGAGELFF. The CDR3 DNA is TGTGCCAGCTGGTTGAAGAGTCTAGGCGCCGGGGAGCTGTTTTTT.

The rearrangement links TRBV20-1 to TRBJ2-2, with no clear D. This CDR3 comprises 13 residues. Trimming pared 6 bases from V and 7 bases from J, leaving 15 bases between. Germline V CDR1 and CDR2: DFQATT, SNEGSKA (reference sequence). DNA for the CDR3: TGCAGTGCGGCGCCCCGGCAAAGCGGGGAGCTGTTTTTT. This translates into CSAAPRQSGELFF.

J is TRBJ1-5 and V is TRBV6-2 or TRBV6-3; possible D gene TRBD1, 5 bases. The length of the CDR3 is 15 residues. V gave up 4 bases and J gave up 5 bases, with 15 bases separating them. CDR1 is MNHEY, CDR2 SVGEGT, per germline. The CDR3 loop reads CASSSNLGGYQPQHF. The CDR3 bases are TGTGCCAGCAGTTCCAACCTCGGGGGTTATCAGCCCCAGCATTTT.

The chain is built from TRBV11-2 and TRBJ2-7; 8 bases fit TRBD2. J gave up 5 bases and V 5 bases, and 11 bases lay outside the gene matches. There are 15 residues in the CDR3. Germline V gene lookup returns CDR1 SGHAT and CDR2 FQNNGV. As DNA, the CDR3 is TGTGCCAGCAGCCCTATCAGGCTAGCGGGCCACGAGCAGTACTTC. Its protein product is CASSPIRLAGHEQYF.

The chain couples TRBV11-1 to TRBJ2-5, with a weak D call TRBD1 (8 bases). V was pared by 4 bases and J by 4 bases, with 13 bases between. CDR1 and CDR2 from the germline V gene are SGHAT and FQDESV (reference sequence). The CDR3 consists of 14 residues. The CDR3, as DNA: TGTGCCAGCAGCTCGTACAGGGGGGGAGAGACCCAGTACTTC. Encoded protein: CASSSYRGGETQYF. Full variable domain (outside the CDR3, taken from reference TRBV11-1 and TRBJ2-5): EAEVAQSPRYKITEKSQAVAFWCDPISGHATLYWYRQILGQGPELLVQFQDESVVDDSQLPKDRFSAERLKGVDSTLKIQPAELGDSAMYLCASSSYRGGETQYFGPGTRLLVL.

Here the CDR3 DNA reads TGTGCCAGCAGTTCCTTTATATCCCCCGGCGGAATGAACACTGAAGCTTTCTTT. It is translated as CASSSFISPGGMNTEAFF. This chain connects TRBV28 to TRBJ1-1; D unclear. Trimming took 4 bases from V and 0 from J, leaving 21 bases between them. Germline-derived CDR1 and CDR2 are MDHEN and SYDVKM. CDR3 length: 18 amino acids.

The chain joins TRBV20-1 to TRBJ1-5; no clear D gene. The V gene lost 0 bases and the J gene lost 2 bases, with 20 bases spanning the gap. Germline CDR1 DFQATT, CDR2 SNEGSKA (reference sequence). This CDR3 region has 18 residues. CDR3 DNA sequence: TGCAGTGCTAGAGATAACGGGGAGGTCTTGGTTGGCAATCAGCCCCAGCATTTT. It yields the protein CSARDNGEVLVGNQPQHF.

The sample holds a few counts of this clonotype. This rearrangement joins TRBV6-1 to TRBJ2-7; the D is unclear. The CDR3 runs 12 residues. V was pared by 4 bases and J by 7 bases, with 11 bases between. Germline CDR1 is MNHNS and CDR2 is SASEGT. DNA of the CDR3: TGTGCCAGCAGTGCGAAAATGGGGGAGCAGTACTTC. It specifies CASSAKMGEQYF.

In its sample, this clonotype was seen once. V is TRBV6-5 and J is TRBJ1-2; D may be TRBD1 (5 bases). The CDR3 is 13 residues long. V was clipped by 2 bases and J by 6 bases, with 10 bases between them. CDR1 MNHEY and CDR2 SVGAGI come from the germline V gene. In nucleotides, the CDR3 is TGTGCCAGCAGTTACAGCCAGGGCGATGGCTACACCTTC. Translating gives CASSYSQGDGYTF.

CDR3: CSARVLAGVGGNEQFF. CDR3 bases: TGCAGTGCTAGAGTCTTAGCGGGAGTGGGGGGCAATGAGCAGTTCTTC. This chain links TRBV20-1 with TRBJ2-1, with 9 bases aligning to TRBD2. Per the germline V gene, CDR1 is DFQATT and CDR2 is SNEGSKA (reference sequence). CDR3 size: 16 residues. V was pared by 1 base and J by 6 bases, with 10 bases of the junction left unmatched.

The chain couples TRBV20-1 to TRBJ2-5, with TRBD2 matching over 8 bases. The CDR3 runs 15 residues. Germline-derived CDR1 and CDR2 are DFQATT and SNEGSKA (reference sequence). V lost 3 bases to trimming and J lost 0 bases; unmatched junction nucleotides: 6. The CDR3 coding sequence is TGCAGTGCTAGCGGCCGGGGGGGGTACCAAGAGACCCAGTACTTC. Its protein product is CSASGRGGYQETQYF.

This chain connects TRBV24-1 to TRBJ2-3, with D maybe TRBD2 (7 bases). V lost 3 bases, J lost 4 bases, and 10 bases lay in between. Germline CDR1 KGHDR, CDR2 SFDVKD. The CDR3 consists of 14 residues. This CDR3 reads CATSDGRGSDTQYF. CDR3 bases: TGTGCCACCAGTGATGGGAGGGGGTCAGATACGCAGTATTTT.

The V call is TRBV6-4, the J call TRBJ1-6; D unclear. This CDR3 is built from 13 residues. Germline V gene data show CDR1 as MRHNA and CDR2 as SNTAGT. V was trimmed by 3 bases and J by 4 bases, leaving 4 bases between them. CDR3 sequence: CASSEHYNSPLHF. The CDR3 DNA is TGTGCCAGCAGTGAACATTATAATTCACCCCTCCACTTT.

The chain carries TRBV15 and TRBJ1-5; 7 bases fit TRBD1. The CDR3 loop spans 14 amino acids. J gave up 10 bases and V 1 base, and 7 bases lay outside the gene matches. Germline V CDR1 and CDR2: LNHNV, YYDKDF (reference sequence). The CDR3 DNA sequence: TGTGCCACCAGCAGAGGGGCAGGGGGTCAACCCCAGCATTTT. This gives the protein CATSRGAGGQPQHF. The complete variable domain, with remaining parts taken from reference TRBV15 and TRBJ1-5, reads DAMVIQNPRYQVTQFGKPVTLSCSQTLNHNVMYWYQQKSSQAPKLLFHYYDKDFNNEADTPDNFQSRRPNTSFCFLDIRSPGLGDTAMYLCATSRGAGGQPQHFGDGTRLSIL.

This rearrangement joins TRBV20-1 to TRBJ2-3; possible D gene TRBD2, 6 bases. V lost 4 bases and J 1 base, leaving 12 bases between the germline ends. This CDR3 is built from 14 residues. Per germline, CDR1 DFQATT and CDR2 SNEGSKA (reference sequence). The CDR3 coding sequence is TGCAGTGCTACCCGGGACTCACGCACAGATACGCAGTATTTT. Translating gives CSATRDSRTDTQYF.

This clonotype was seen just once. This rearrangement joins TRBV19 to TRBJ1-2, with a possible D match to TRBD1 (5 bases). The length of the CDR3 is 13 residues. Per germline, CDR1 LNHDA and CDR2 SQIVND (reference sequence). Trimming removed 7 bases at V and 8 bases at J, with 17 bases between. CDR3 region: CASKIRDHPGYTF. CDR3 bases: TGTGCCAGTAAGATCCGGGACCACCCAGGCTACACCTTC.

This clonotype was detected only a few times. This chain uses TRBV6-1 with TRBJ1-5; 7 bases line up with TRBD1. V lost 6 bases and J lost 3; bases outside the gene matches: 8. This CDR3 spans 15 amino acids. The germline V gene encodes CDR1 MNHNS and CDR2 SASEGT. The CDR3 here is CASRQGGAVNQPQHF. As DNA, the CDR3 is TGTGCCAGCAGGCAGGGGGGTGCCGTCAATCAGCCCCAGCATTTT.

In this sample, this clonotype turned up a few times. J is TRBJ1-2 and V is TRBV19; 12 bases map to TRBD1. Germline V gene sequence: CDR1 LNHDA, CDR2 SQIVND (reference sequence). V shed 9 bases and J 7 bases; nucleotides not matched to a gene: 12. The CDR3 has 15 amino acids. The CDR3 is CASYGTGGRGPGYTF. The CDR3 DNA reads TGTGCCAGCTACGGGACAGGGGGCCGGGGGCCTGGCTACACCTTC.

This chain uses TRBV7-2 with TRBJ1-5; no clear D gene. CDR3 length: 13 amino acids. Germline V gives CDR1 SGHTA, CDR2 FQGNSA. Between the trimmed V and J ends, which lost 1 base and 15 bases, there was a span of 16 bases. Here the CDR3 reads CASSLVPGDRWHF. The CDR3 DNA sequence: TGTGCCAGCAGCTTAGTCCCCGGGGATCGTTGGCATTTT.